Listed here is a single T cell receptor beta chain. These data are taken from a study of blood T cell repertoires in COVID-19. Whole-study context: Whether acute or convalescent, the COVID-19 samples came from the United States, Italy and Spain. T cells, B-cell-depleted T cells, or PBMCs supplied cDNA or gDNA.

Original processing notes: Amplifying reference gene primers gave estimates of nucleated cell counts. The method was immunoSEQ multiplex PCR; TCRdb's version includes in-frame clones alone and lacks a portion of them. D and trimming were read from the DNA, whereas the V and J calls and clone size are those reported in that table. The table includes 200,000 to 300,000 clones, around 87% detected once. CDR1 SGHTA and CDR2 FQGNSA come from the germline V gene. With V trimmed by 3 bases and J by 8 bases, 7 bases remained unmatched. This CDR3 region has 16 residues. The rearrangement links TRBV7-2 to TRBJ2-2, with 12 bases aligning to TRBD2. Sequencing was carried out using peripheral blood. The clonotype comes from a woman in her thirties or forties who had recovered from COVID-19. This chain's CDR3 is CASSLTRTSGKGELFF. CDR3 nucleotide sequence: TGTGCCAGCAGCTTGACGAGGACTAGCGGGAAGGGGGAGCTGTTTTTT.